In its sample, the clone carrying this T cell receptor (beta chain) was seen a few times. Its antigen is undetermined. This record comes from a study of T cell repertoires in cytomegalovirus infection. Background on the study: CMV infection plus the matching HLA type was flagged by public TCR beta signatures. Findings of the study overall: Accumulated public TCR beta family frequency recognized individuals carrying CMV together with the relevant HLA.

The junction had 8 bases not matched to a gene; V was cut back by 4 bases and J by 9 bases. There are 14 residues in the CDR3. Germline V CDR1 and CDR2: SNHLY, FYNNEI. TCRdb ran MiXCR on the reads and lists one entry per CDR3 protein. Among over 100,000 distinct CDR3 sequences listed, more than 15% were seen once. V usage is TRBV2 and J usage is TRBJ1-5; 8 nucleotides line up with TRBD1. The receptor was derived from a human donor in good health (CMV status not recorded). Some clones in this sample may be carry-over from other donors' samples. Sequencing used PBMCs. The CDR3 region has the DNA TGTGCCAGCAGTGTCGACAGGGGTAAAGGGCCCCAGCATTTT. Translating it yields CASSVDRGKGPQHF.